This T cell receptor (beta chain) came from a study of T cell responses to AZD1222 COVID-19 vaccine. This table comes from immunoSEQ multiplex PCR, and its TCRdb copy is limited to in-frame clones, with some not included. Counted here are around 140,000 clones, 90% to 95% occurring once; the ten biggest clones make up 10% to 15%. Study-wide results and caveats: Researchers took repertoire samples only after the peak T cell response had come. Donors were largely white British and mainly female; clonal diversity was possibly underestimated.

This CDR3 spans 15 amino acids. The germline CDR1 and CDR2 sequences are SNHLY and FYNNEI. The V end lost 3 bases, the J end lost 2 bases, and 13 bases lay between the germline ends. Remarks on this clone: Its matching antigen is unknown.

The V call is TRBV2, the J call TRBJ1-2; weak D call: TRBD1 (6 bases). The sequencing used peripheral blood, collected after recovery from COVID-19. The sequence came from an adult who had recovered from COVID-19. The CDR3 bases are TGTGCCAGCAGTGATTGGGGGGCAGAGAACTATGGCTACACCTTC. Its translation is CASSDWGAENYGYTF.